A single sample is the source of the 28 T cell receptor beta chains below, sequenced in a study of beta chain features in type 1 diabetes. What was sequenced were expressed TCRB transcripts, since all of the isolated RNA had been reverse transcribed. Data came from immunoSEQ multiplex PCR; TCRdb stores just in-frame clones and leaves some out. The table has around 44,000 clones, around 50% seen once. Input material: stem cell memory CD4+ T cells from blood. The receptors come from a woman aged 25 to 39 in good health.

The V and J genes are TRBV5-4 and TRBJ1-3; D is perhaps TRBD1 (6 bases). The CDR3 is 16 residues long. With 5 bases removed from V and 0 bases from J, the gap between germline ends came to 15 bases. Germline assignment: CDR1 SGHNT and CDR2 YYREEE (reference sequence). CDR3 nucleotide sequence: TGTGCCAGCAGAAGACAGGCCAAACCCTCTGGAAACACCATATATTTT. Translation gives CASRRQAKPSGNTIYF.

This clone was observed a handful of times. The rearrangement joins TRBV6-1 to TRBJ1-5; TRBD1 matches 10 bases. After removal of 6 bases from V and 2 bases from J, the junction contained 4 bases not matched to a gene. Germline V lookup: CDR1 MNHNS, CDR2 SASEGT. The CDR3 loop spans 15 amino acids. The CDR3 region has the DNA TGTGCCAGCAGCCTGGGGACAGGGGGCAATCAGCCCCAGCATTTT. Protein product: CASSLGTGGNQPQHF.

This clone was detected only once. The chain links TRBV20-1 to TRBJ1-1; a weak D match, TRBD1 (5 bases). The CDR3 length is 11 residues. Trimming pared 5 bases from V and 6 bases from J, leaving 10 bases between. The germline V gene has CDR1 DFQATT and CDR2 SNEGSKA (reference sequence). For the CDR3, the DNA is TGCAGTGCTGGACCAGGGCCTGAAGCTTTCTTT. It codes for CSAGPGPEAFF.

This clone has a handful of counts. The chain combines TRBV19 with TRBJ1-5, with D perhaps TRBD1 (5 bases). The CDR3 has 17 amino acids. The germline CDR1 and CDR2 sequences are LNHDA and SQIVND (reference sequence). With 5 bases removed from V and 0 bases from J, the gap between germline ends came to 17 bases. The CDR3 sequence is CASSGPGTSTSNQPQHF. For the CDR3, the DNA is TGTGCCAGTAGTGGCCCCGGGACTTCCACTAGCAATCAGCCCCAGCATTTT.

V and J are TRBV5-6 and TRBJ2-7; D gene unclear. V lost 0 bases to trimming and J lost 0 bases, with 7 bases between them. The CDR3 has 14 residues. Germline V lookup: CDR1 SGHDT, CDR2 YYEEEE. The CDR3 protein is CASSLDWSSYEQYF. CDR3 coding DNA: TGTGCCAGCAGCTTGGACTGGAGCTCCTACGAGCAGTACTTC. Supplemented by reference TRBV5-6 and TRBJ2-7, the full variable domain reads DAGVTQSPTHLIKTRGQQVTLRCSPKSGHDTVSWYQQALGQGPQFIFQYYEEEERQRGNFPDRFSGHQFPNYSSELNVNALLLGDSALYLCASSLDWSSYEQYFGPGTRLTVT.

A word on this clone: Other DNA sequences in the sample encode the same CDR3. The V and J genes are TRBV7-2 and TRBJ2-3; D perhaps matches TRBD2 (6 bases). V shed 1 base and J shed 6 bases, with 11 bases lying between them. The CDR3 consists of 14 residues. Germline CDR1 is SGHTA and CDR2 is FQGNSA. The CDR3 region is CASSLGTGGDTQYF. CDR3 DNA: TGTGCCAGCAGCTTAGGAACAGGAGGGGATACGCAGTATTTT.

The chain uses TRBV7-2 and TRBJ2-7; unclear D gene. The germline V and J ends were trimmed by 1 base and 2 bases, with 12 bases remaining between them. This CDR3 is 15 amino acids long. CDR1 and CDR2 from the germline V gene are SGHTA and FQGNSA. CDR3 residues: CASSLGSDNTYEQYF. For the CDR3, the DNA is TGTGCCAGCAGCTTAGGTTCCGACAACACCTACGAGCAGTACTTC.

This clone was picked up one time. J is TRBJ2-3 and V is TRBV9; D ambiguous. The CDR3 contains 15 residues. Trimming pared 0 bases from V and 3 bases from J, leaving 11 bases between. Germline lookup yields CDR1 SGDLS and CDR2 YYNGEE. The DNA of the CDR3 is TGTGCCAGCAGCGTAGACCCTCTTAGTACAGATACGCAGTATTTT. This translates into CASSVDPLSTDTQYF.

This clone was counted between two and nine times. This sequence joins TRBV15 and TRBJ2-7; a possible D gene is TRBD2 (6 bases). Germline assignment: CDR1 LNHNV and CDR2 YYDKDF (reference sequence). This CDR3 has 15 residues. Trimming took off 0 bases at V and 4 bases at J, with 13 bases between the two ends. CDR3 bases: TGTGCCACCAGCAGAGAAGGGGACGGAGGGTACGAGCAGTACTTC. Its translation: CATSREGDGGYEQYF.

In regard to this clone: The junction departs from germline at one end; a sequencing error may be responsible. The J gene is TRBJ1-5, the V gene TRBV19; tentative D call: TRBD1 (6 bases). The CDR3 length is 15 residues. Germline CDR1 is LNHDA and CDR2 is SQIVND (reference sequence). The CDR3 DNA reads TGTGCCAGTAGGGTCACAGGGATCACGGATCAGTCCCAGCATTTT. Amino acids: CASRVTGITDQSQHF.

There are a few counts of this clone. This chain joins TRBV28 and TRBJ1-2; D is perhaps TRBD1 (5 bases). Germline loops: CDR1 MDHEN, CDR2 SYDVKM. This CDR3 comprises 13 residues. V was shortened by 10 bases and J by 4 bases, with 16 bases between the two germline ends. The DNA for the CDR3 is TGTGCCACCACAGTGACAGAAAGCTATGGCTACACCTTC. Amino acids: CATTVTESYGYTF.

The rearrangement joins TRBV7-2 to TRBJ2-3; weak D call: TRBD1 (6 bases). V was trimmed by 1 base and J by 3 bases, leaving 17 bases between them. Germline CDR1 is SGHTA and CDR2 is FQGNSA. This CDR3 has 17 amino acids. CDR3 sequence reads: CASSLGAGVRWTDTQYF. CDR3 DNA: TGTGCCAGCAGCTTAGGGGCAGGGGTGAGATGGACAGATACGCAGTATTTT.

This chain joins TRBV27 and TRBJ1-1; 7 bases agree with TRBD1. The germline gives CDR1 MNHEY, CDR2 SMNVEV (reference sequence). This CDR3 region has 14 residues. V lost 5 bases and J lost 5; bases outside the gene matches: 8. The DNA of the CDR3 is TGTGCCAGCAGTGCGCCGGGACAGAGGACTGAAGCTTTCTTT. The encoded protein is CASSAPGQRTEAFF.

The chain links TRBV7-9 to TRBJ2-1; 10 nucleotides agree with TRBD2. Germline V gene data show CDR1 as SEHNR and CDR2 as FQNEAQ (reference sequence). The CDR3 is made up of 16 amino acids. The junction had 11 bases not matched to a gene; V was cut back by 7 bases and J by 5 bases. DNA for the CDR3: TGTGCCAGCACTCCGAGGGCTAGCGGGAGTAACAATGAGCAGTTCTTC. Amino acid sequence: CASTPRASGSNNEQFF. The full variable domain, rest sourced from reference TRBV7-9 and TRBJ2-1, is DTGVSQNPRHKITKRGQNVTFRCDPISEHNRLYWYRQTLGQGPEFLTYFQNEAQLEKSRLLSDRFSAERPKGSFSTLEIQRTEQGDSAMYLCASTPRASGSNNEQFFGPGTRLTVL.

The chain links TRBV7-2 to TRBJ2-7; 11 nucleotides line up with TRBD2. Germline-derived CDR1 and CDR2 are SGHTA and FQGNSA. V trimming: 5 bases; J trimming: 2 bases; junction bases outside the gene matches: 5. CDR3 length: 15 residues. In DNA form, the CDR3 reads TGTGCCAGCAGCCTGACTAGCGGGGAGACCTACGAGCAGTACTTC. It is translated as CASSLTSGETYEQYF.

The chain joins TRBV4-2 to TRBJ2-7; 9 nucleotides agree with TRBD1. The CDR3 covers 17 residues. Looked up from germline, CDR1 is LGHNA and CDR2 is YNFKEQ. V lost 0 bases, J lost 3 bases, and 9 bases stayed unmatched. The CDR3 sequence is CASSQEDNRGPVYEQYF. In nucleotides, the CDR3 is TGTGCCAGCAGCCAAGAGGACAACAGGGGGCCGGTCTACGAGCAGTACTTC.

The chain couples TRBV4-1 to TRBJ2-5; 10 nucleotides line up with TRBD1. This CDR3 has 17 residues. Germline CDR1 and CDR2: MGHRA and YSYEKL. V lost 2 bases to trimming and J lost 3 bases; unmatched junction nucleotides: 9. The CDR3 coding sequence is TGCGCCAGCAGCCAAACCGCGACAGGGGGCGCGGAAGAGACCCAGTACTTC. It is translated as CASSQTATGGAEETQYF.

The chain recombines TRBV4-3 with TRBJ2-4; 14 bases agree with TRBD2. The CDR3 totals 19 residues. From germline, CDR1 is LGHNA and CDR2 YSLEER. V gave up 3 bases and J gave up 2 bases; unmatched junction bases: 9. CDR3 nucleotides: TGCGCCAGCAGCCAGGCGACTAGCGGGAGGGCCAAGACCAAAAACATTCAGTACTTC. It translates to CASSQATSGRAKTKNIQYF.

This chain connects TRBV7-2 to TRBJ2-7; D is perhaps TRBD1 (6 bases). CDR1 is SGHTA, CDR2 FQGNSA, per germline. The CDR3 spans 15 residues. The V end was cut by 1 base, the J end by 6 bases, with 16 bases between. This CDR3 is CASSLDTGRFGEQYF. CDR3 bases: TGTGCCAGCAGCTTAGATACAGGGCGTTTCGGCGAGCAGTACTTC.

The CDR3 loop is CASSLYPGVGQETQYF. The CDR3 DNA follows: TGTGCCAGCAGCTTATACCCGGGAGTTGGTCAGGAGACCCAGTACTTC. The chain has TRBV7-2 and TRBJ2-5; TRBD2 is a possible D gene (6 bases). This CDR3 has 16 residues. Trimming left V 2 bases short and J 5 bases short, with 18 bases between. CDR1 is SGHTA, CDR2 FQGNSA, per germline.

V usage is TRBV11-3 and J usage is TRBJ2-1; 8 bases match TRBD2. The trim removed 0 bases at V and 8 bases at J, leaving 9 bases unmatched. This CDR3 is 16 amino acids long. Germline V lookup: CDR1 SGHNT, CDR2 YENEEA. This CDR3 reads CASSLDPGGAGDEQFF. The CDR3 nucleotides read TGTGCCAGCAGCTTAGATCCGGGAGGGGCTGGCGATGAGCAGTTCTTC.

This clone was seen a handful of times. The gene calls are TRBV29-1 and TRBJ2-1; 14 bases line up with TRBD2. V shed 6 bases, J shed 2 bases, and the junction held 9 bases outside the gene matches. Germline V lookup: CDR1 SQVTM, CDR2 ANQGSEA. CDR3 size: 17 residues. CDR3 nucleotides: TGCAGCGTGTCCGGGACTAGCGGGAGTCCCACCTACAATGAGCAGTTCTTC. Translating it yields CSVSGTSGSPTYNEQFF.

The chain couples TRBV30 to TRBJ2-5; no definite D call. Germline V gives CDR1 GTSNPN, CDR2 SVGIG (reference sequence). This CDR3 is 11 amino acids long. V was trimmed by 3 bases and J by 1 base, leaving 3 bases between them. In DNA, the CDR3 is TGTGCCTGGAGCCGCCAAGAGACCCAGTACTTC. Its protein is CAWSRQETQYF.

The CDR3 here is CASSLRQGVDYGYTF. The DNA of the CDR3 is TGTGCCAGCAGTCTAAGACAGGGTGTCGACTATGGCTACACCTTC. The chain links TRBV28 to TRBJ1-2, with TRBD1 matching over 7 bases. Trimming at V came to 5 bases and at J to 3 bases, leaving 9 bases not matched to a gene. The CDR3 contains 15 residues. Germline V gene sequence: CDR1 MDHEN, CDR2 SYDVKM.

The sample holds a few counts of this clone. The V gene is TRBV7-2, the J gene TRBJ2-1; 14 bases match TRBD2. Looked up from germline, CDR1 is SGHTA and CDR2 is FQGNSA. V was pared by 5 bases and J by 3 bases, with 6 bases of the junction left unmatched. This CDR3 is 17 amino acids long. The CDR3 sequence: CASSQGTSGSGYNEQFF. In DNA, the CDR3 is TGTGCCAGCAGCCAGGGGACTAGCGGGAGTGGCTACAATGAGCAGTTCTTC.

V is TRBV7-2 and J is TRBJ2-1; tentative D call: TRBD2 (5 bases). The length of the CDR3 is 16 residues. Trimming took 1 base from V and 0 from J, leaving 10 bases between them. Per germline, CDR1 SGHTA and CDR2 FQGNSA. The CDR3 DNA is TGTGCCAGCAGCTTAGGGGGAGTTAGCTCCTACAATGAGCAGTTCTTC. This encodes CASSLGGVSSYNEQFF. Variable domain in full (rest from reference TRBV7-2 and TRBJ2-1): GAGVSQSPSNKVTEKGKDVELRCDPISGHTALYWYRQSLGQGLEFLIYFQGNSAPDKSGLPSDRFSAERTGGSVSTLTIQRTQQEDSAVYLCASSLGGVSSYNEQFFGPGTRLTVL.

This clone was picked up a small number of times. This chain joins TRBV5-1 and TRBJ2-4; D is undetermined. The germline CDR1 and CDR2 sequences are SGHRS and YFSETQ. This CDR3 contains 14 residues. V lost 2 bases and J lost 0, with 6 bases in between. Here the CDR3 reads CASSFPGAKNIQYF. The CDR3 nucleotides are TGCGCCAGCAGCTTCCCGGGAGCCAAAAACATTCAGTACTTC.

This clone was observed a handful of times. CDR3 nucleotide sequence: TGTGCCAGCAGCGCGGGGGGCGGCGAAAAACTGTTTTTT. Encoded protein: CASSAGGGEKLFF. V gene TRBV7-9 combines with J gene TRBJ1-4; a weak D match, TRBD1 (6 bases). Germline CDR1 reads SEHNR; CDR2 reads FQNEAQ (reference sequence). This CDR3 is 13 amino acids long. V was trimmed by 5 bases and J by 8 bases, leaving 12 bases between them.